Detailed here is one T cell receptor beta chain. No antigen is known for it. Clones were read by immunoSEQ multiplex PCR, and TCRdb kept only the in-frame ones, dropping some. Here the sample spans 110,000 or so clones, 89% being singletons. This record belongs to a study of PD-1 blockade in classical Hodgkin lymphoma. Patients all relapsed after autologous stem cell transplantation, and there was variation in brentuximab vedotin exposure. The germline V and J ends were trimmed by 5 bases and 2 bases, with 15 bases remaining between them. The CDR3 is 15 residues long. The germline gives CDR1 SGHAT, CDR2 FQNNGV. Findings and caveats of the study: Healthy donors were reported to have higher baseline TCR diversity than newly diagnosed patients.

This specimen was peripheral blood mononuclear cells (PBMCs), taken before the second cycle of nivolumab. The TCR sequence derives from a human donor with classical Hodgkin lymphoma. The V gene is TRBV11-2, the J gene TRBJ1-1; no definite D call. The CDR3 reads CASSPADGYNTEAFF. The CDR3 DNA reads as TGTGCCAGCAGCCCCGCAGATGGGTACAACACTGAAGCTTTCTTT.